This T cell receptor (beta chain) originates from a study of blood T cell repertoires in COVID-19. Study at large: Sites in the United States, Italy and Spain provided acute and convalescent COVID-19 samples.

The ends were cut back, 1 base at V and 10 bases at J, with 13 bases in the middle. This CDR3 comprises 13 residues. Methods used by the authors: The assay estimated nucleated cells by amplifying reference gene primers. The repertoire was sequenced with immunoSEQ multiplex PCR; TCRdb's copy has only in-frame clones and lacks some. Clone size and V and J calls were adopted from that table, with D and trimming inferred from the DNA. There are about 500,000 clones in the sample; 89% occur only once, and about 0.91% lies in the top ten. This clone was recorded only once. Followed longitudinally, the Seattle patients had been enrolled during active infection.

This chain uses TRBV12-3 or TRBV12-4 with TRBJ1-1, with D perhaps matching TRBD1 (6 bases). The receptor comes from a young man with COVID-19, enrolled during active disease. The sequenced material came from peripheral blood. In nucleotides, the CDR3 is TGTGCCAGCAGTTTAGGGGGGGGCGCGGTAGCTTTCTTT. It encodes CASSLGGGAVAFF.